One and the same sample provided the 15 T cell receptor beta chains below, sequenced in a study of T cell repertoires in cytomegalovirus infection. In TCRdb, the reads were re-called with MiXCR into one record per CDR3 protein. The sample shows 71,000 or so distinct CDR3 sequences, around 20% of them seen only once. Their recognized antigens are unknown. The material was CD8+ T cells from cultured PBMCs, obtained from culture after CMV antigen stimulation. These receptors were taken from a human donor in good health (CMV status not recorded). Some clones in this sample may be carry-over from other donors' samples.

There are a few counts of this clonotype. The chain recombines TRBV12-5 with TRBJ1-3; D remains unclear. V was pared by 2 bases and J by 8 bases, with 13 bases between. In germline, CDR1 is LGHNT, CDR2 FRNRAP. There are 14 residues in the CDR3. CDR3 amino acids: CASGLITPGDTIYF. The CDR3 nucleotides read TGTGCTAGTGGTTTGATTACCCCTGGGGACACCATATATTTT. The whole variable domain, filled in from reference TRBV12-5 and TRBJ1-3, reads DARVTQTPRHKVTEMGQEVTMRCQPILGHNTVFWYRQTMMQGLELLAYFRNRAPLDDSGMPKDRFSAEMPDATLATLKIQPSEPRDSAVYFCASGLITPGDTIYFGEGSWLTVV.

V usage is TRBV7-2 and J usage is TRBJ2-1; 13 bases align to TRBD2. Per the germline V gene, CDR1 is SGHTA and CDR2 is FQGNSA. The CDR3 extends over 17 amino acids. V lost 5 bases, J lost 2 bases, and 6 bases stayed unmatched. CDR3 nucleotides: TGTGCCAGCAGCGGATGGACTAGCGGGGGAACCTACAATGAGCAGTTCTTC. Translating gives CASSGWTSGGTYNEQFF.

The chain combines TRBV27 with TRBJ1-1; D perhaps matches TRBD1 (6 bases). V lost 5 bases, J lost 4 bases, and 20 bases lay in between. This CDR3 comprises 16 residues. CDR1 and CDR2 from the germline V gene are MNHEY and SMNVEV (reference sequence). The CDR3 reads CASSGGGRGRTTEAFF. CDR3 DNA: TGTGCCAGCAGTGGGGGGGGCAGGGGAAGGACCACTGAAGCTTTCTTT.

The rearrangement uses TRBV6-6 and TRBJ2-7; D could derive from TRBD1 or TRBD2 (5 bases each). Between the trimmed V and J ends, which lost 0 bases and 1 base, there was a span of 13 bases. The CDR3 consists of 16 residues. Germline V CDR1 and CDR2: MNHNY, SVGAGI (reference sequence). This chain's CDR3 is CASSYSSIGTSYEQYF. CDR3 bases: TGTGCCAGCAGTTACTCGAGTATCGGGACGTCCTACGAGCAGTACTTC.

This chain links TRBV4-1 with TRBJ1-3; D gene ambiguous. CDR3 length equals 15 residues. Germline V gives CDR1 MGHRA, CDR2 YSYEKL. Trimming shortened V by 3 bases and J by 0 bases, and 9 bases separated the two germline ends. CDR3 DNA: TGCGCCAGCAGCCAGGGGAGGACCTCTGGAAACACCATATATTTT. It translates to CASSQGRTSGNTIYF.

The chain couples TRBV7-2 to TRBJ2-3; tentatively, D is TRBD2 (6 bases). The germline CDR1 and CDR2 sequences are SGHTA and FQGNSA. Trimming removed 4 bases from V and 3 bases from J, with 14 bases in between. This CDR3 has 15 amino acids. CDR3 residues: CASSWLAELTDTQYF. CDR3 sequence (DNA): TGTGCCAGCAGCTGGTTAGCGGAATTGACAGATACGCAGTATTTT. Full variable domain (rest looked up from reference TRBV7-2 and TRBJ2-3): GAGVSQSPSNKVTEKGKDVELRCDPISGHTALYWYRQSLGQGLEFLIYFQGNSAPDKSGLPSDRFSAERTGGSVSTLTIQRTQQEDSAVYLCASSWLAELTDTQYFGPGTRLTVL.

CDR3 region: CASLAGQGNSPLHF. The CDR3 nucleotides are TGTGCCAGCCTCGCGGGACAGGGCAATTCACCCCTCCACTTT. The rearrangement links TRBV7-9 to TRBJ1-6, with TRBD1 identical over 9 bases. This CDR3 comprises 14 residues. In germline, CDR1 is SEHNR, CDR2 FQNEAQ (reference sequence). V lost 8 bases to trimming and J lost 7 bases; unmatched junction nucleotides: 6.

The chain employs TRBV6-5 and TRBJ1-1; tentatively, D is TRBD1 (5 bases). The V end lost 8 bases, the J end lost 5 bases, and 18 bases lay between the germline ends. The CDR3 is 14 amino acids. Germline V CDR1 and CDR2: MNHEY, SVGAGI. The CDR3 reads CASAELGAGTEAFF. DNA for the CDR3: TGTGCCAGCGCAGAACTCGGGGCTGGTACTGAAGCTTTCTTT.

The chain joins TRBV10-3 to TRBJ2-2, with D unresolved. Trimming cost V 8 bases and J 6 bases, with 7 bases left between them. This CDR3 contains 11 residues. Germline CDR1 and CDR2: ENHRY and SYGVKD. The chain's CDR3 is CAIPGAGELFF. The CDR3, as DNA: TGTGCCATCCCAGGAGCCGGGGAGCTGTTTTTT.

In its sample, this clonotype was seen once. The rearrangement links TRBV12-3 or TRBV12-4 to TRBJ1-2, with D perhaps TRBD1 (6 bases). This CDR3 has 12 amino acids. V was clipped by 8 bases and J by 8 bases, with 15 bases between them. The CDR3 is CASPRAGEGYTF. CDR3 DNA: TGTGCCAGCCCTAGGGCAGGGGAGGGCTACACCTTC.

The J gene is TRBJ2-4, the V gene TRBV7-2; no reliable D call. Trimming cost V 2 bases and J 5 bases, with 13 bases left between them. Germline V gives CDR1 SGHTA, CDR2 FQGNSA. The CDR3 extends over 15 amino acids. CDR3 DNA sequence: TGTGCCAGCAGCTTATTCGGCGGCCGGCAAAACATTCAGTACTTC. It is translated as CASSLFGGRQNIQYF.

The chain joins TRBV2 to TRBJ2-2; D possibly corresponds to TRBD2 (5 bases). V was pared by 4 bases and J by 2 bases, with 14 bases between. Looked up from germline, CDR1 is SNHLY and CDR2 is FYNNEI. This CDR3 has 16 residues. The CDR3 here is CASSVRGSFNTGELFF. The CDR3 bases are TGTGCCAGCAGTGTCCGGGGTAGCTTCAACACCGGGGAGCTGTTTTTT.

Many counts were recorded for this clonotype. This chain links TRBV28 with TRBJ1-5; 9 positions match TRBD1. The CDR3 covers 16 residues. Germline V gives CDR1 MDHEN, CDR2 SYDVKM. V was clipped by 4 bases and J by 3 bases; unmatched bases: 7. The CDR3 nucleotides read TGTGCCAGCAGTTCAAACAGGGGGCCGCCCAATCAGCCCCAGCATTTT. As protein: CASSSNRGPPNQPQHF.

V usage is TRBV7-9 and J usage is TRBJ2-1; the D is unclear. The germline V gene has CDR1 SEHNR and CDR2 FQNEAQ (reference sequence). Trimming shortened V by 3 bases and J by 3 bases, and 15 bases separated the two germline ends. The CDR3 is made up of 16 amino acids. CDR3 sequence (DNA): TGTGCCAGCAGCTTCCAGGACCAAACGGGCTACAATGAGCAGTTCTTC. This codes for CASSFQDQTGYNEQFF. Based on the CDR3 plus reference TRBV7-9 and TRBJ2-1, the full variable domain is DTGVSQNPRHKITKRGQNVTFRCDPISEHNRLYWYRQTLGQGPEFLTYFQNEAQLEKSRLLSDRFSAERPKGSFSTLEIQRTEQGDSAMYLCASSFQDQTGYNEQFFGPGTRLTVL.

Only a few counts were recorded for this clonotype. The chain links TRBV7-8 to TRBJ2-5; the D gene could be TRBD1 or TRBD2 (5 bases each). V lost 4 bases and J 5 bases, leaving 14 bases between the germline ends. Germline V gene data show CDR1 as SGHVS and CDR2 as FQNEAQ. The CDR3 is 14 amino acids. This chain's CDR3 is CASSSDGGWETQYF. CDR3 nucleotide sequence: TGTGCCAGCAGCTCTGATGGGGGTTGGGAGACCCAGTACTTC.